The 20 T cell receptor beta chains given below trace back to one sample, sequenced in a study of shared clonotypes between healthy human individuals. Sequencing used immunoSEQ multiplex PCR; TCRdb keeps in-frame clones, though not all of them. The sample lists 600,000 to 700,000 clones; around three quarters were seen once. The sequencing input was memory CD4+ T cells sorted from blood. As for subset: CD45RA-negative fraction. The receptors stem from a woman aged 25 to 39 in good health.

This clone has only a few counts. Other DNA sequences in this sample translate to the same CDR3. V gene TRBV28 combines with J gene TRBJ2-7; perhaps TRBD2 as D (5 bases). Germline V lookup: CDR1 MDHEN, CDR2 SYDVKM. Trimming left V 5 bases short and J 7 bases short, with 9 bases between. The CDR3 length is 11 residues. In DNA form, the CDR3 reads TGTGCCAGCAGTGAACGCGGGGAGCAGTACTTC. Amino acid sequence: CASSERGEQYF.

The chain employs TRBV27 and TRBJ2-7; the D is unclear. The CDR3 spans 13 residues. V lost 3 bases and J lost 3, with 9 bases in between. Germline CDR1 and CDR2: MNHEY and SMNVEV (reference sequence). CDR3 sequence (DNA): TGTGCCAGCAGTTTTGGTAAAGGCTACGAGCAGTACTTC. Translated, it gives CASSFGKGYEQYF.

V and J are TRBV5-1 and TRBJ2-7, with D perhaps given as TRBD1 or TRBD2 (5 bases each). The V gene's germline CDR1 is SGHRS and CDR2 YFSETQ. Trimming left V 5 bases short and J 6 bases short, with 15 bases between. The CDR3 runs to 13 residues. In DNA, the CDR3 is TGCGCCAGCAGAACCGGGGCTCGGAGCGAGCAGTACTTC. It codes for CASRTGARSEQYF.

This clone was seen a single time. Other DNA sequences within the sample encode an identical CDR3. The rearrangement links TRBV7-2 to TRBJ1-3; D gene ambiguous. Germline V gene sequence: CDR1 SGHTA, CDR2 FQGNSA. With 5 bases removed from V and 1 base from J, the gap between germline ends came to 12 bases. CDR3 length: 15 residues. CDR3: CASSPDVLSGNTIYF. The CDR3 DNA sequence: TGTGCCAGCAGCCCAGATGTCCTATCTGGAAACACCATATATTTT.

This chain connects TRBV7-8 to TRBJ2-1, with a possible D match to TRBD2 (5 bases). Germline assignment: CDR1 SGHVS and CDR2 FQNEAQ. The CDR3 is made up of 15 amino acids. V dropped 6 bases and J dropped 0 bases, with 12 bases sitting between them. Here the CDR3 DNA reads TGTGCCAGCAGTTCTAGCACAAGCTCCTACAATGAGCAGTTCTTC. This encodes CASSSSTSSYNEQFF.

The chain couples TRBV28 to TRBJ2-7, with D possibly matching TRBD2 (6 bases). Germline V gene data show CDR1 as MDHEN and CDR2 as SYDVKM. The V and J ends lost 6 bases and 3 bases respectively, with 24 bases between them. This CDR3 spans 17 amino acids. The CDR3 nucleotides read TGTGCCAGCAGACAAACCCTCGGGGGAAAAAGCTTCTACGAGCAGTACTTC. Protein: CASRQTLGGKSFYEQYF. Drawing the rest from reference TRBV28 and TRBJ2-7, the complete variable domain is DVKVTQSSRYLVKRTGEKVFLECVQDMDHENMFWYRQDPGLGLRLIYFSYDVKMKEKGDIPEGYSVSREKKERFSLILESASTNQTSMYLCASRQTLGGKSFYEQYFGPGTRLTVT.

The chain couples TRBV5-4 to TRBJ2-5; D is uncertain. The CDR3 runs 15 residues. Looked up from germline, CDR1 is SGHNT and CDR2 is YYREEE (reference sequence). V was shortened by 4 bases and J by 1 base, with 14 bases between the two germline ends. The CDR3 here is CASSRSVAGQETQYF. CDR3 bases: TGTGCCAGCAGCCGTTCGGTAGCAGGCCAAGAGACCCAGTACTTC.

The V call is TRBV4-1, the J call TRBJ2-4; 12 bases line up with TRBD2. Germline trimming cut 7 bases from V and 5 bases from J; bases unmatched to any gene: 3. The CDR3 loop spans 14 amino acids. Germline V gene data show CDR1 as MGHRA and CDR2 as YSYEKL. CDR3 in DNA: TGCGCCAGCACCCGGACTAGCGGGGAAAACATTCAGTACTTC. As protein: CASTRTSGENIQYF.

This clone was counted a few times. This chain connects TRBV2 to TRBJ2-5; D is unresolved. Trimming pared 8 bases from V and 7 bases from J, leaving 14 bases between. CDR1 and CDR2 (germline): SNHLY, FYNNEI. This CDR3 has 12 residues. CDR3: CASAAEKGTQYF. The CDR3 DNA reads TGTGCCAGCGCAGCAGAGAAAGGGACCCAGTACTTC.

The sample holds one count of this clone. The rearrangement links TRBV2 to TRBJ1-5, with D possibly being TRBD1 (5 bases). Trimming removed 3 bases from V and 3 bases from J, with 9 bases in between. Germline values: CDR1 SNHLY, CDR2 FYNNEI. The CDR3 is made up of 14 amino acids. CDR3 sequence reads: CASSDQGLNQPQHF. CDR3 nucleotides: TGTGCCAGCAGTGATCAGGGACTCAATCAGCCCCAGCATTTT.

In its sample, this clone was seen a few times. The CDR3: CASSPGPVWKGDQPQHF. In DNA, the CDR3 is TGTGCCAGCAGCCCAGGGCCCGTTTGGAAGGGGGATCAGCCCCAGCATTTT. This sequence joins TRBV7-9 and TRBJ1-5, with a possible D match to TRBD1 (6 bases). V shed 5 bases and J shed 5 bases, with 22 bases lying between them. The CDR3 runs to 17 residues. CDR1 SEHNR and CDR2 FQNEAQ come from the germline V gene (reference sequence).

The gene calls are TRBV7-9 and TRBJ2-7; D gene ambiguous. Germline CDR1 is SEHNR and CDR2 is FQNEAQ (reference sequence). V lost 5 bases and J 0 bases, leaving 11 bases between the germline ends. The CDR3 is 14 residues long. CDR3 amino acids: CASSRSGISYEQYF. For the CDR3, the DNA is TGTGCCAGCAGCAGATCGGGCATCTCCTACGAGCAGTACTTC. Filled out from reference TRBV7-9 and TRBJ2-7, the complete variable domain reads DTGVSQNPRHKITKRGQNVTFRCDPISEHNRLYWYRQTLGQGPEFLTYFQNEAQLEKSRLLSDRFSAERPKGSFSTLEIQRTEQGDSAMYLCASSRSGISYEQYFGPGTRLTVT.

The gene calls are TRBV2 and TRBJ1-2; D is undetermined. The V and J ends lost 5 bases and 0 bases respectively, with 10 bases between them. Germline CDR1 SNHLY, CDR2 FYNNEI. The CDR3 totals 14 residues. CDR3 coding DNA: TGTGCCAGCAGTTTCGGCGGAGCTAACTATGGCTACACCTTC. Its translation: CASSFGGANYGYTF.

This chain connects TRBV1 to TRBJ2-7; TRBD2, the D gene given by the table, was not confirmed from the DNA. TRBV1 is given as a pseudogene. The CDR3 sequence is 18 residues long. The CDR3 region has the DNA TGCACCAGCAGCCAAGCGGGATCGCTAGCGGGAGATCTATACGAGCAGTACTTC. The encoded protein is CTSSQAGSLAGDLYEQYF.

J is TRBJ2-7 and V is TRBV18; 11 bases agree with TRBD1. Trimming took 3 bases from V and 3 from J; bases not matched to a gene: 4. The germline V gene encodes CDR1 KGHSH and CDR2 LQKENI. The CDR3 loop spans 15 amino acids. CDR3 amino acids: CASSPPGQGDYEQYF. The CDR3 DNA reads TGTGCCAGCTCACCGCCGGGACAGGGGGACTACGAGCAGTACTTC.

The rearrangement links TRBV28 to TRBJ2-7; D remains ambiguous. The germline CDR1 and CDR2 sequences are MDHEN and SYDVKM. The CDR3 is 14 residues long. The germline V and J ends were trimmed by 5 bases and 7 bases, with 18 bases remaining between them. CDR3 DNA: TGTGCCAGCAGTCTCCGGGTTCCACCCACGGAGCAGTACTTC. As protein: CASSLRVPPTEQYF.

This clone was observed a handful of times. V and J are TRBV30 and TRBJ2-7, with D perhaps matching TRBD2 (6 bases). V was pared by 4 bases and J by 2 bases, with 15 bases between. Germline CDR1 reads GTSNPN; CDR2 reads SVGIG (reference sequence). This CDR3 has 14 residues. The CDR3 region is CAWNPGGSPYEQYF. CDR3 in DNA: TGTGCCTGGAACCCCGGGGGATCCCCCTACGAGCAGTACTTC.

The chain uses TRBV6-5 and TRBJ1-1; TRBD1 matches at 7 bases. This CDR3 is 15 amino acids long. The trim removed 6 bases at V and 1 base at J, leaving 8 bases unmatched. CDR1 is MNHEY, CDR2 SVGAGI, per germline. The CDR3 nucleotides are TGTGCCAGCAGAAACACAGGGGTGGGGAACACTGAAGCTTTCTTT. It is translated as CASRNTGVGNTEAFF.

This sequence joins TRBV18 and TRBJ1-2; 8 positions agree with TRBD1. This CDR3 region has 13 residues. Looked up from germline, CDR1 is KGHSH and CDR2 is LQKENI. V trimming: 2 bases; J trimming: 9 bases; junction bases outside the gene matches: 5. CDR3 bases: TGTGCCAGCTCACCAGTGGACAGGGTGCGCTACACCTTC. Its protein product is CASSPVDRVRYTF.

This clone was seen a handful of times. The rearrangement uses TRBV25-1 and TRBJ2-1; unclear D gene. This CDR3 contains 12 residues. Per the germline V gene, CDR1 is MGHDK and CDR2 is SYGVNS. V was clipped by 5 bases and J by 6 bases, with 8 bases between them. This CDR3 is CASSSNSNEQFF. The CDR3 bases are TGTGCCAGCAGTAGCAACAGCAATGAGCAGTTCTTC. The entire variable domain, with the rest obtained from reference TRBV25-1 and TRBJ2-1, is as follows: EADIYQTPRYLVIGTGKKITLECSQTMGHDKMYWYQQDPGMELHLIHYSYGVNSTEKGDLSSESTVSRIRTEHFPLTLESARPSHTSQYLCASSSNSNEQFFGPGTRLTVL.